This T cell receptor beta chain was identified in a study of shared clonotypes between healthy human individuals. Trimming removed 0 bases from V and 0 bases from J, with 18 bases in between. This CDR3 spans 20 amino acids. Per the germline V gene, CDR1 is LNHNV and CDR2 is YYDKDF (reference sequence). Genomic DNA of every subset was divided equally among multiple immunoSEQ plates. Under the authors' procedure: Without quality scores, immunoSEQ junctional reads could not be filtered like full-length reads. Assay used: immunoSEQ multiplex PCR; TCRdb lists only in-frame clones, some missing. V and J calls and clone size are given by that table; D and trimming were obtained from the DNA. The repertoire holds some 1,600,000 clones, with 95% to 99% as singletons. This clone occurred once. Each sample came from a Caucasian adult donor living in Nashville, Tennessee.

Material for sequencing was naive CD4+ T cells sorted from blood. Subset defined: CD45RA+ positively selected. The receptor was derived from a man aged 25-45 years in good health. The J gene is TRBJ2-6, the V gene TRBV15, with D possibly TRBD2 on 5 matching bases. CDR3 coding DNA: TGTGCCACCAGCAGAGACAGAGCGGACTTTGATAACTCTGGGGCCAACGTCCTGACTTTC. It specifies CATSRDRADFDNSGANVLTF.